The rows below give T cell receptor beta chains drawn from one sample of a study of shared clonotypes between healthy human individuals. Assay: immunoSEQ multiplex PCR; the TCRdb copy retains only in-frame clones and omits some. The sample lists some 1.1 million clones, around 77% seen once, with roughly 0.83% in the top ten. Sequenced sample: memory CD4+ T cells from PBMCs. The receptors originated from a man aged 18 to 29 in good health. Some clones in this sample may be carry-over from other donors' samples. Each CDR3 is given with its conserved first and last residue. A D gene is named only where the DNA matches it firmly. Only some rows state a clone size, as once, few, many or a class for expanded clones.

len: 13
abundance: -
d_gene: -
v_gene: TRBV30
j_gene: TRBJ1-5
CDR3nt: TGTGCCTGGAGTGTCCAGGAGGGTCAGCCCCAGCATTTT
CDR3aa: CAWSVQEGQPQHF

len: 14
abundance: -
d_gene: -
v_gene: TRBV2
j_gene: TRBJ1-4
CDR3nt: TGTGCCAGCAGGCCAAAGGCAACTAATGAAAAACTGTTTTTT
CDR3aa: CASRPKATNEKLFF

len: 14
abundance: -
d_gene: TRBD1
v_gene: TRBV11-2
j_gene: TRBJ2-7
CDR3nt: TGTGCCAGCAGCTTAGATGGGACAGAATACGAGCAGTACTTC
CDR3aa: CASSLDGTEYEQYF

len: 14
abundance: once
d_gene: -
v_gene: TRBV7-3
j_gene: TRBJ2-5
CDR3nt: TGTGCCAGCAGCTTATCACCGGTCCAAGAGACCCAGTACTTC
CDR3aa: CASSLSPVQETQYF

len: 13
abundance: -
d_gene: TRBD1
v_gene: TRBV7-6
j_gene: TRBJ1-1
CDR3nt: TGTGCCAGCAGCCAGACAGGGGTAACTGAAGCTTTCTTT
CDR3aa: CASSQTGVTEAFF

len: 16
abundance: -
d_gene: TRBD1
v_gene: TRBV9
j_gene: TRBJ1-2
CDR3nt: TGTGCCAGCAGCTCCCGAACAGGGGCCGGGAACTATGGCTACACCTTC
CDR3aa: CASSSRTGAGNYGYTF

len: 13
abundance: many
d_gene: TRBD1
v_gene: TRBV16
j_gene: TRBJ2-5
CDR3nt: TGTGCCAGCAGCCGGGGACAGCAAGAGACCCAGTACTTC
CDR3aa: CASSRGQQETQYF

len: 15
abundance: -
d_gene: TRBD1
v_gene: TRBV7-9
j_gene: TRBJ2-1
CDR3nt: TGTGCCAGCAGGCCTTATCGGACAGGGGACAATGAGCAGTTCTTC
CDR3aa: CASRPYRTGDNEQFF

len: 16
abundance: -
d_gene: -
v_gene: TRBV4-2
j_gene: TRBJ2-7
CDR3nt: TGTGCCAGCAGCCAAATGACAGGGAGGGGTTTTTACGAGCAGTACTTC
CDR3aa: CASSQMTGRGFYEQYF

len: 15
abundance: -
d_gene: TRBD2
v_gene: TRBV6-5
j_gene: TRBJ2-1
CDR3nt: TGTGCCAGCAGTTATTCTAGCGGCCAGGACAATGAGCAGTTCTTC
CDR3aa: CASSYSSGQDNEQFF

len: 16
abundance: -
d_gene: TRBD2
v_gene: TRBV29-1
j_gene: TRBJ2-5
CDR3nt: TGCAGCGTTGAACGTACCTCGGGGGGGGATTTAGAGACCCAGTACTTC
CDR3aa: CSVERTSGGDLETQYF

len: 10
abundance: -
d_gene: -
v_gene: TRBV29-1
j_gene: TRBJ2-3
CDR3nt: TGCAGCGTTGTCTCTTATACGCAGTATTTT
CDR3aa: CSVVSYTQYF

len: 13
abundance: many
d_gene: TRBD1
v_gene: TRBV6-6
j_gene: TRBJ2-5
CDR3nt: TGTGCCAGTGGGGTGGGGACAGGGATTTTTCAGTACTTC
CDR3aa: CASGVGTGIFQYF

len: 16
abundance: few
d_gene: TRBD1
v_gene: TRBV2
j_gene: TRBJ1-1
CDR3nt: TGTGCCAGCAGTGATACAGGGGGCTCGAGGTCCACTGAAGCTTTCTTT
CDR3aa: CASSDTGGSRSTEAFF

len: 15
abundance: few
d_gene: TRBD2
v_gene: TRBV16
j_gene: TRBJ2-1
CDR3nt: TGTGCCAGCAGCCTACTAGCGGGTCCATACAATGAGCAGTTCTTC
CDR3aa: CASSLLAGPYNEQFF

len: 16
abundance: -
d_gene: TRBD2
v_gene: TRBV5-1
j_gene: TRBJ2-3
CDR3nt: TGCGCCAGCAGCTTGGCCGTGGGCGGGAGCGCAGATACGCAGTATTTT
CDR3aa: CASSLAVGGSADTQYF

len: 15
abundance: -
d_gene: -
v_gene: TRBV7-9
j_gene: TRBJ1-4
CDR3nt: TGTGCCAGCAGCCACCAGACAGGCCTCAATGAAAAACTGTTTTTT
CDR3aa: CASSHQTGLNEKLFF

len: 15
abundance: -
d_gene: -
v_gene: TRBV30
j_gene: TRBJ2-2
CDR3nt: TGTGCCTGGAGTTTTAGGGCTTATGGGACCGGGGAGCTGTTTTTT
CDR3aa: CAWSFRAYGTGELFF

len: 15
abundance: -
d_gene: TRBD1
v_gene: TRBV4-3
j_gene: TRBJ1-6
CDR3nt: TGCGCCAGCAGCCTCGGGACAGTCTATAATTCACTCCTCCACTTT
CDR3aa: CASSLGTVYNSLLHF

len: 18
abundance: -
d_gene: TRBD2
v_gene: TRBV11-2
j_gene: TRBJ2-5
CDR3nt: TGTGCCAGCAGCCGCAAGCCCCCCCTAGCGGGAGTGAGAGAGACCCAGTACTTC
CDR3aa: CASSRKPPLAGVRETQYF

len: 16
abundance: -
d_gene: TRBD1
v_gene: TRBV14
j_gene: TRBJ2-3
CDR3nt: TGTGCCAGCAGCCACTTTGGACAGGGCGGAACAGATACGCAGTATTTT
CDR3aa: CASSHFGQGGTDTQYF

len: 14
abundance: once
d_gene: TRBD1
v_gene: TRBV28
j_gene: TRBJ2-7
CDR3nt: TGTGCCAGTAGGGGGCAGGGTATTATCTACGAGCAGTACTTC
CDR3aa: CASRGQGIIYEQYF

len: 14
abundance: -
d_gene: -
v_gene: TRBV28
j_gene: TRBJ2-3
CDR3nt: TGTGCCAGCAGTGACCAGGGCCCCCCCAATACGCAGTATTTT
CDR3aa: CASSDQGPPNTQYF

len: 15
abundance: -
d_gene: TRBD1
v_gene: TRBV18
j_gene: TRBJ2-7
CDR3nt: TGTGCCAGCTCACCCGGACAGGGGGTAGGCTACGAGCAGTACTTC
CDR3aa: CASSPGQGVGYEQYF

len: 11
abundance: -
d_gene: -
v_gene: TRBV20-1
j_gene: TRBJ2-3
CDR3nt: TGCAGTGTCAGGAGCACAGATACGCAGTATTTT
CDR3aa: CSVRSTDTQYF

len: 14
abundance: -
d_gene: -
v_gene: TRBV2
j_gene: TRBJ1-2
CDR3nt: TGTGCCAGCAGTGAAGAAGAGGGGTTCGGTGGCTACACCTTC
CDR3aa: CASSEEEGFGGYTF

len: 15
abundance: few
d_gene: -
v_gene: TRBV28
j_gene: TRBJ2-7
CDR3nt: TGTGCCAGCAGTTTATCGGCCAGGTACCACTACGAGCAGTACTTC
CDR3aa: CASSLSARYHYEQYF

len: 12
abundance: -
d_gene: -
v_gene: TRBV5-1
j_gene: TRBJ2-7
CDR3nt: TGCGCCAGCAGCTTCGACAACTACGAGCAGTACTTC
CDR3aa: CASSFDNYEQYF

len: 14
abundance: -
d_gene: -
v_gene: TRBV9
j_gene: TRBJ2-5
CDR3nt: TGTGCCAGCAGCGTAGATGATTACCAAGAGACCCAGTACTTC
CDR3aa: CASSVDDYQETQYF

len: 13
abundance: -
d_gene: -
v_gene: TRBV18
j_gene: TRBJ1-1
CDR3nt: TGTGCCAGCTCACCACCGGTTCGGACTGAAGCTTTCTTT
CDR3aa: CASSPPVRTEAFF

len: 17
abundance: -
d_gene: TRBD2
v_gene: TRBV5-1
j_gene: TRBJ2-5
CDR3nt: TGCGCCAGCAGCTTGGGGCAGGGAGGGAAAAAACAAGAGACCCAGTACTTC
CDR3aa: CASSLGQGGKKQETQYF

len: 15
abundance: few
d_gene: -
v_gene: TRBV7-9
j_gene: TRBJ2-3
CDR3nt: TGTGCCAGCAGCCCAAGAAGAGGTAGCACAGATACGCAGTATTTT
CDR3aa: CASSPRRGSTDTQYF

len: 14
abundance: -
d_gene: -
v_gene: TRBV18
j_gene: TRBJ2-7
CDR3nt: TGTGCCAGCTCAGCAGACCGGGGCCTATACGAGCAGTACTTC
CDR3aa: CASSADRGLYEQYF

len: 15
abundance: -
d_gene: -
v_gene: TRBV7-9
j_gene: TRBJ2-1
CDR3nt: TGTGCCAGCAGCTTAGCCCCCCTCTCCTACAATGAGCAGTTCTTC
CDR3aa: CASSLAPLSYNEQFF

len: 16
abundance: -
d_gene: TRBD1
v_gene: TRBV7-2
j_gene: TRBJ1-4
CDR3nt: TGTGCCAGCAGTCACATACCACAGGGGGTTCGAGAAAAACTGTTTTTT
CDR3aa: CASSHIPQGVREKLFF

len: 14
abundance: -
d_gene: -
v_gene: TRBV28
j_gene: TRBJ2-3
CDR3nt: TGTGCCAGCAGGGGACTCCCCAGCACAGATACGCAGTATTTT
CDR3aa: CASRGLPSTDTQYF

len: 14
abundance: -
d_gene: TRBD1
v_gene: TRBV2
j_gene: TRBJ1-2
CDR3nt: TGTGCCAGCAGGGTTCGACAGGGGGCGAACGGCTACACCTTC
CDR3aa: CASRVRQGANGYTF

len: 16
abundance: -
d_gene: TRBD2
v_gene: TRBV10-1
j_gene: TRBJ2-1
CDR3nt: TGCGCCAGCAGTGATGGCAGCGGGAGGGTACTCAATGAGCAGTTCTTC
CDR3aa: CASSDGSGRVLNEQFF

len: 14
abundance: -
d_gene: -
v_gene: TRBV29-1
j_gene: TRBJ1-1
CDR3nt: TGCAGCGTTGATCTGCGCACCCAGGGAACTGAAGCTTTCTTT
CDR3aa: CSVDLRTQGTEAFF

len: 14
abundance: -
d_gene: -
v_gene: TRBV18
j_gene: TRBJ2-3
CDR3nt: TGTGCCAGCTCACTACGGGCCCTCACAGATACGCAGTATTTT
CDR3aa: CASSLRALTDTQYF

len: 16
abundance: -
d_gene: -
v_gene: TRBV25-1
j_gene: TRBJ2-1
CDR3nt: TGTGCCAGCAGTGCTGCCGTCGCGGCCTATTACAATGAGCAGTTCTTC
CDR3aa: CASSAAVAAYYNEQFF

len: 14
abundance: -
d_gene: TRBD2
v_gene: TRBV2
j_gene: TRBJ2-1
CDR3nt: TGTGCCAGCAGGGCAAGCGGGAGGGTACTCGAGCAGTTCTTC
CDR3aa: CASRASGRVLEQFF

len: 16
abundance: -
d_gene: TRBD1
v_gene: TRBV5-1
j_gene: TRBJ1-2
CDR3nt: TGCGCCAGCAGTCGGGACAGGGGGTCCTCCGGAGATGGCTACACCTTC
CDR3aa: CASSRDRGSSGDGYTF